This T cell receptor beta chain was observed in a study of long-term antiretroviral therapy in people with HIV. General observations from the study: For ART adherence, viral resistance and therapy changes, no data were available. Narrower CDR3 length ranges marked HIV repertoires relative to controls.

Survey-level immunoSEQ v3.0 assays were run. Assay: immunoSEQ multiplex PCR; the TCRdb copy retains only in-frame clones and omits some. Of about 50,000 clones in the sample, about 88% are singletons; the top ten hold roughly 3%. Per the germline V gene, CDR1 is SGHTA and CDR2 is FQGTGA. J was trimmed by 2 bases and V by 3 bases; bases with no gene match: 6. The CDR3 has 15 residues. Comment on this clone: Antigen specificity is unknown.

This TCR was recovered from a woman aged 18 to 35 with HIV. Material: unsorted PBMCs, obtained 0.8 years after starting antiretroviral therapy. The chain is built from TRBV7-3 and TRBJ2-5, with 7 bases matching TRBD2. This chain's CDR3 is CASSFGGTVQETQYF. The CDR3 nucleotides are TGTGCCAGCAGCTTCGGGGGGACTGTACAAGAGACCCAGTACTTC.